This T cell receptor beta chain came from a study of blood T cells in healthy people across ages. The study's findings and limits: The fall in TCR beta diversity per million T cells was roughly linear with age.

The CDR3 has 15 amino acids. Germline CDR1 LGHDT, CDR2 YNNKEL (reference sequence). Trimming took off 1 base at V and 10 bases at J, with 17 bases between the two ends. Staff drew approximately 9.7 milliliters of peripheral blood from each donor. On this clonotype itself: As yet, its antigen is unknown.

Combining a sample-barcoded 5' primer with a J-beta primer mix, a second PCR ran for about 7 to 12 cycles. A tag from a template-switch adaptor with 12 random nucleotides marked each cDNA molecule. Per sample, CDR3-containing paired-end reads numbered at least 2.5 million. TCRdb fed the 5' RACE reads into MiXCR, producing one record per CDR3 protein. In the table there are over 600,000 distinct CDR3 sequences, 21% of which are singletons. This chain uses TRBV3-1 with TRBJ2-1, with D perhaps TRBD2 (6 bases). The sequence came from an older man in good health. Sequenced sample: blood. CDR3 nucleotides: TGTGCCAGCAGCCAAGGTTGGGGGGTTAGGGAAGAGCAGTTCTTC. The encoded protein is CASSQGWGVREEQFF.